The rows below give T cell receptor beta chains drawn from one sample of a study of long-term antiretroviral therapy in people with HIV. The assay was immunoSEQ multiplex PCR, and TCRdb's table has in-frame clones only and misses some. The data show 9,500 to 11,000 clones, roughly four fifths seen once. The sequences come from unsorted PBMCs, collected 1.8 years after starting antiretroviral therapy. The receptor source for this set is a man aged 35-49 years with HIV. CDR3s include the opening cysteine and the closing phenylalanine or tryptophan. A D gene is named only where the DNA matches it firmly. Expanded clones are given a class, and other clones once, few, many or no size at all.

CDR3 protein: CASTSNSGANVLTF
CDR3 DNA: TGTGCCAGCACCTCCAACTCTGGGGCCAACGTCCTGACTTTC
J gene: TRBJ2-6
V gene: TRBV27
D gene: NA
clone size: once

CDR3 protein: CASSLDRYSGANVLTF
CDR3 DNA: TGTGCCAGCAGCCTTGACCGTTACTCTGGGGCCAACGTCCTGACTTTC
J gene: TRBJ2-6
V gene: TRBV7-8
D gene: NA
clone size: once

CDR3 protein: CASSGDRDKLYF
CDR3 DNA: TGTGCCAGCAGTGGGGACAGGGATAAACTGTACTTC
J gene: TRBJ2-7
V gene: TRBV6-1
D gene: TRBD1
clone size: NA

CDR3 protein: CASSLQAGGSGRTDTQYF
CDR3 DNA: TGTGCCAGCAGTTTACAAGCGGGAGGAAGTGGTCGCACAGATACGCAGTATTTT
J gene: TRBJ2-3
V gene: TRBV28
D gene: TRBD2
clone size: NA

CDR3 protein: CASSPRTSANTGELFF
CDR3 DNA: TGTGCCAGCAGCCCTAGGACTAGCGCTAACACCGGGGAGCTGTTTTTT
J gene: TRBJ2-2
V gene: TRBV7-3
D gene: TRBD2
clone size: once

CDR3 protein: CASSPGQTHTEAFF
CDR3 DNA: TGTGCCAGCAGCCCCGGACAGACTCACACTGAAGCTTTCTTT
J gene: TRBJ1-1
V gene: TRBV7-6
D gene: NA
clone size: NA

CDR3 protein: CASADSGRSSQYF
CDR3 DNA: TGTGCTAGTGCCGATAGCGGGAGATCTTCGCAGTATTTT
J gene: TRBJ2-3
V gene: TRBV12-5
D gene: TRBD2
clone size: NA

CDR3 protein: CASSQDRFSGNTIYF
CDR3 DNA: TGTGCCAGCAGCCAAGACAGATTCTCTGGAAACACCATATATTTT
J gene: TRBJ1-3
V gene: TRBV4-2
D gene: NA
clone size: NA

CDR3 protein: CASSSDPATNEKLFF
CDR3 DNA: TGTGCCAGCAGCTCAGACCCTGCAACTAATGAAAAACTGTTTTTT
J gene: TRBJ1-4
V gene: TRBV7-2
D gene: NA
clone size: NA

CDR3 protein: CASSEQTTSNQPQHF
CDR3 DNA: TGTGCCAGCAGTGAACAGACTACTAGCAATCAGCCCCAGCATTTT
J gene: TRBJ1-5
V gene: TRBV2
D gene: NA
clone size: NA

CDR3 protein: CASSLGQIEDYGYTF
CDR3 DNA: TGCGCCAGCAGCTTGGGACAGATAGAGGACTATGGCTACACCTTC
J gene: TRBJ1-2
V gene: TRBV5-1
D gene: NA
clone size: NA

CDR3 protein: CASSPTSGRYNEQFF
CDR3 DNA: TGTGCCAGCAGCCCGACTAGCGGGAGATATAATGAGCAGTTCTTC
J gene: TRBJ2-1
V gene: TRBV6-4
D gene: TRBD2
clone size: NA

CDR3 protein: CACSQGAGNTEAFF
CDR3 DNA: TGTGCCTGTTCACAGGGGGCGGGGAACACTGAAGCTTTCTTT
J gene: TRBJ1-1
V gene: TRBV30
D gene: TRBD1
clone size: NA

CDR3 protein: CASSFVGLAGGGRANEQYF
CDR3 DNA: TGTGCCAGCAGTTTTGTGGGACTAGCGGGAGGGGGCAGGGCCAACGAGCAGTACTTC
J gene: TRBJ2-7
V gene: TRBV28
D gene: TRBD2
clone size: NA

CDR3 protein: CASGGAGRPGEQYF
CDR3 DNA: TGTGCCAGCGGGGGGGCCGGGAGGCCGGGCGAGCAGTACTTC
J gene: TRBJ2-7
V gene: TRBV27
D gene: NA
clone size: NA

CDR3 protein: CASSDGLAGNSYEQYF
CDR3 DNA: TGTGCCAGCAGCGACGGACTAGCGGGAAACTCCTACGAGCAGTACTTC
J gene: TRBJ2-7
V gene: TRBV7-9
D gene: TRBD2
clone size: NA

CDR3 protein: CASSQDTWGAQTGELFF
CDR3 DNA: TGCGCCAGCAGCCAAGACACGTGGGGGGCGCAGACCGGGGAGCTGTTTTTT
J gene: TRBJ2-2
V gene: TRBV4-1
D gene: NA
clone size: NA

CDR3 protein: CASRRTVNTEAFF
CDR3 DNA: TGTGCCAGCAGGCGGACAGTGAACACTGAAGCTTTCTTT
J gene: TRBJ1-1
V gene: TRBV4-2
D gene: NA
clone size: NA

CDR3 protein: CASSLAGTNYEQYF
CDR3 DNA: TGTGCCAGCAGCTTAGCGGGGACAAACTACGAGCAGTACTTC
J gene: TRBJ2-7
V gene: TRBV5-4
D gene: NA
clone size: NA

CDR3 protein: CASSLEQGQHYEAFF
CDR3 DNA: TGTGCCAGCAGCTTAGAACAGGGGCAACATTATGAAGCTTTCTTT
J gene: TRBJ1-1
V gene: TRBV7-9
D gene: TRBD1
clone size: few

CDR3 protein: CASSPEGLDYEQYF
CDR3 DNA: TGTGCCAGCTCACCAGAGGGACTAGACTACGAGCAGTACTTC
J gene: TRBJ2-7
V gene: TRBV18
D gene: TRBD2
clone size: NA

CDR3 protein: CASSYREYEQFF
CDR3 DNA: TGTGCCAGCAGTTACAGGGAATATGAGCAGTTCTTC
J gene: TRBJ2-1
V gene: TRBV2
D gene: NA
clone size: NA

CDR3 protein: CASSVEGSWLGTDTQYF
CDR3 DNA: TGTGCCAGCAGCGTAGAAGGTTCGTGGTTGGGCACAGATACGCAGTATTTT
J gene: TRBJ2-3
V gene: TRBV9
D gene: NA
clone size: NA

CDR3 protein: CASSLGLGSYNEQFF
CDR3 DNA: TGTGCCAGCAGTTTGGGCCTAGGATCCTACAATGAGCAGTTCTTC
J gene: TRBJ2-1
V gene: TRBV28
D gene: NA
clone size: NA

CDR3 protein: CASSEGPGPNEKLFF
CDR3 DNA: TGTGCCAGCAGTGAAGGGCCAGGGCCTAATGAAAAACTGTTTTTT
J gene: TRBJ1-4
V gene: TRBV2
D gene: NA
clone size: NA

CDR3 protein: CASSLWQDNEQFF
CDR3 DNA: TGTGCCAGCAGCTTATGGCAGGACAATGAGCAGTTCTTC
J gene: TRBJ2-1
V gene: TRBV7-6
D gene: NA
clone size: NA

CDR3 protein: CASSLDREVGYEQYF
CDR3 DNA: TGTGCCAGCAGCTTGGACAGGGAGGTAGGCTACGAGCAGTACTTC
J gene: TRBJ2-7
V gene: TRBV5-6
D gene: NA
clone size: NA

CDR3 protein: CASSSVTGRYLYNEQFF
CDR3 DNA: TGTGCCAGCAGTTCCGTGACAGGGCGCTACCTCTACAATGAGCAGTTCTTC
J gene: TRBJ2-1
V gene: TRBV28
D gene: TRBD1
clone size: NA

CDR3 protein: CASGLVRGPDRPPNTEAFF
CDR3 DNA: TGTGCTAGTGGTTTGGTAAGAGGGCCGGACCGACCCCCGAACACTGAAGCTTTCTTT
J gene: TRBJ1-1
V gene: TRBV12-5
D gene: NA
clone size: NA

CDR3 protein: CASSGSGASTDTQYF
CDR3 DNA: TGTGCCAGCAGTGGTAGCGGGGCTAGCACAGATACGCAGTATTTT
J gene: TRBJ2-3
V gene: TRBV2
D gene: TRBD2
clone size: once

CDR3 protein: CASPMSTSATSYEQYF
CDR3 DNA: TGTGCTAGCCCCATGTCGACTAGCGCGACTTCCTACGAGCAGTACTTC
J gene: TRBJ2-7
V gene: TRBV7-7
D gene: TRBD2
clone size: NA

CDR3 protein: CASSDQVNEQFF
CDR3 DNA: TGTGCCAGCAGCGACCAGGTCAATGAGCAGTTCTTC
J gene: TRBJ2-1
V gene: TRBV6-4
D gene: NA
clone size: NA

CDR3 protein: CASSPTLPGQGGGNTIYF
CDR3 DNA: TGTGCCAGCAGCCCGACCCTCCCGGGACAGGGTGGCGGAAACACCATATATTTT
J gene: TRBJ1-3
V gene: TRBV16
D gene: TRBD1
clone size: NA

CDR3 protein: CASSVVGGETEAFF
CDR3 DNA: TGTGCCAGCAGCGTAGTAGGGGGAGAAACTGAAGCTTTCTTT
J gene: TRBJ1-1
V gene: TRBV9
D gene: NA
clone size: NA

CDR3 protein: CASSYSMERLNTEAFF
CDR3 DNA: TGTGCCAGCAGTTATAGTATGGAACGGTTGAACACTGAAGCTTTCTTT
J gene: TRBJ1-1
V gene: TRBV28
D gene: NA
clone size: NA

CDR3 protein: CASSLSAGTPNTEAFF
CDR3 DNA: TGTGCCAGTAGTTTATCAGCCGGGACGCCGAACACTGAAGCTTTCTTT
J gene: TRBJ1-1
V gene: TRBV19
D gene: NA
clone size: NA

CDR3 protein: CASSLVGQGGEQFF
CDR3 DNA: TGTGCCAGCAGCTTAGTTGGACAGGGCGGCGAGCAGTTCTTC
J gene: TRBJ2-1
V gene: TRBV7-2
D gene: TRBD1
clone size: NA

CDR3 protein: CASSSQLAGGPGDTGELFF
CDR3 DNA: TGTGCCAGCAGCTCCCAACTAGCGGGAGGGCCCGGCGACACCGGGGAGCTGTTTTTT
J gene: TRBJ2-2
V gene: TRBV7-6
D gene: TRBD2
clone size: few

CDR3 protein: CASSSLQGALYEQYF
CDR3 DNA: TGTGCCAGCAGCTCACTACAGGGGGCTTTGTACGAGCAGTACTTC
J gene: TRBJ2-7
V gene: TRBV7-2
D gene: TRBD1
clone size: NA

CDR3 protein: CASSQHSGTGANEQFF
CDR3 DNA: TGTGCCAGCAGCCAACATTCCGGGACAGGGGCCAATGAGCAGTTCTTC
J gene: TRBJ2-1
V gene: TRBV4-2
D gene: TRBD1
clone size: NA

CDR3 protein: CASSQQQRNQPQHF
CDR3 DNA: TGCGCCAGCAGCCAACAACAGCGAAATCAGCCCCAGCATTTT
J gene: TRBJ1-5
V gene: TRBV4-1
D gene: NA
clone size: NA

CDR3 protein: CASSYYGYTF
CDR3 DNA: TGTGCCAGCAGCTATTATGGCTACACCTTC
J gene: TRBJ1-2
V gene: TRBV5-8
D gene: NA
clone size: NA

CDR3 protein: CASSLDGGYEKLFF
CDR3 DNA: TGTGCCAGCAGCTTGGACGGTGGATATGAAAAACTGTTTTTT
J gene: TRBJ1-4
V gene: TRBV11-2
D gene: NA
clone size: few

CDR3 protein: CASSLGGVQETQYF
CDR3 DNA: TGCGCCAGCAGCTTGGGAGGGGTCCAAGAGACCCAGTACTTC
J gene: TRBJ2-5
V gene: TRBV5-1
D gene: NA
clone size: NA

CDR3 protein: CSTRVASYNEQFF
CDR3 DNA: TGCAGCACCAGGGTAGCTTCCTACAATGAGCAGTTCTTC
J gene: TRBJ2-1
V gene: TRBV29-1
D gene: NA
clone size: NA

CDR3 protein: CASSLNGHDNPTGTEAFF
CDR3 DNA: TGCGCCAGCAGCTTGAACGGACACGACAATCCCACCGGCACTGAAGCTTTCTTT
J gene: TRBJ1-1
V gene: TRBV5-1
D gene: NA
clone size: NA

CDR3 protein: CASSSPLGYNEQFF
CDR3 DNA: TGTGCCAGCAGCTCCCCGCTCGGATACAATGAGCAGTTCTTC
J gene: TRBJ2-1
V gene: TRBV11-2
D gene: NA
clone size: NA

CDR3 protein: CASSLARVRAVEAFF
CDR3 DNA: TGTGCCAGCAGCTTAGCAAGGGTCAGGGCGGTTGAAGCTTTCTTT
J gene: TRBJ1-1
V gene: TRBV11-2
D gene: NA
clone size: NA

CDR3 protein: CASSQDPGISYNEQFF
CDR3 DNA: TGCGCCAGCAGCCAAGACCCCGGGATTTCCTACAATGAGCAGTTCTTC
J gene: TRBJ2-1
V gene: TRBV4-3
D gene: NA
clone size: NA

CDR3 protein: CAISQRGTETNYGYTF
CDR3 DNA: TGTGCCATCAGCCAGCGGGGGACCGAGACGAACTATGGCTACACCTTC
J gene: TRBJ1-2
V gene: TRBV10-3
D gene: NA
clone size: NA

CDR3 protein: CASSPLLEADTQYF
CDR3 DNA: TGTGCCAGCTCACCACTATTAGAGGCAGATACGCAGTATTTT
J gene: TRBJ2-3
V gene: TRBV18
D gene: NA
clone size: NA